The clone carrying this T cell receptor (beta chain) was seen ten or more times. The CDR3 is 16 amino acids. Germline V CDR1 and CDR2: MNHEY, SMNVEV (reference sequence). V gave up 6 bases and J gave up 0 bases; unmatched junction bases: 8. The data stem from a study of T-cell reconstitution after alpha-beta-depleted transplantation in children. As it was prepared, the TCRbeta library received unique molecular identifiers. TCRdb analysed the PCR reads with MiXCR anew, one entry per CDR3 protein. The sample consists of roughly 100,000 distinct CDR3 sequences, 7% to 9% of them appearing once. The chain employs TRBV27 and TRBJ1-2, with 9 bases matching TRBD1. This receptor was identified in a human donor who donated a stem cell graft to a child with congenital amegakaryocytic thrombocytopenia. The specimen comprised PBMCs from the stem cell graft donor, sampled from the stem cell graft. The CDR3 DNA is TGTGCCAGCAGAACCCAGGACAGGGGAACTAACTATGGCTACACCTTC. Encoded protein: CASRTQDRGTNYGYTF.